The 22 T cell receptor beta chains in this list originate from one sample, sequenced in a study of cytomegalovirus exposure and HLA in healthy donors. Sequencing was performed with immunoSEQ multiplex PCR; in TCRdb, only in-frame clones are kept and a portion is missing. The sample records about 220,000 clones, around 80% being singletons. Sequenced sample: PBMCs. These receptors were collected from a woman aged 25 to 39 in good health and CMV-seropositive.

The CDR3 sequence is CASSLGGELYGYTF. As DNA, the CDR3 is TGCGCCAGCAGCCTCGGGGGGGAGTTGTATGGCTACACCTTC. The chain couples TRBV4-1 to TRBJ1-2; D might be TRBD1 (5 bases). The V end lost 4 bases, the J end lost 5 bases, and 14 bases lay between the germline ends. The CDR3 consists of 14 residues. In germline, CDR1 is MGHRA, CDR2 YSYEKL.

CDR3 bases: TGCGCCAGACACGAACAACTAGCGGGAGCCACAGATACGCAGTATTTT. It is translated as CARHEQLAGATDTQYF. The chain links TRBV5-1 to TRBJ2-3; 11 bases are shared with TRBD2. Germline V gene lookup returns CDR1 SGHRS and CDR2 YFSETQ. The CDR3 extends over 16 amino acids. J gave up 2 bases and V 8 bases, and 10 bases lay outside the gene matches.

The CDR3 DNA is TGTGCCAGCAGTTGGACTAGCGGGTCGTACAATGAGCAGTTCTTC. Its protein product is CASSWTSGSYNEQFF. The gene calls are TRBV7-3 and TRBJ2-1, with 11 bases aligning to TRBD2. The germline V gene has CDR1 SGHTA and CDR2 FQGTGA. Trimming at V came to 6 bases and at J to 4 bases, leaving 5 bases not matched to a gene. The CDR3 has 15 residues.

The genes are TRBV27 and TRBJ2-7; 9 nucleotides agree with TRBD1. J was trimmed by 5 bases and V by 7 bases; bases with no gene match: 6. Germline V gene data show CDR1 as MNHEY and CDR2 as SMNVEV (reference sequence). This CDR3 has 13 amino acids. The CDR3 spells CASKRTGVDEQYF. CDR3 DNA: TGTGCCAGCAAAAGGACAGGGGTGGACGAGCAGTACTTC.

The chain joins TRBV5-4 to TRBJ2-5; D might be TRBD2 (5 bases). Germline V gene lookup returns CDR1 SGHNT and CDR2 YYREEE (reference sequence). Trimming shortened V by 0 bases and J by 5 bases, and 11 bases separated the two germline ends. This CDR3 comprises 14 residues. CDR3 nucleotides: TGTGCCAGCAGCTTGGCCGGGGTCGGGGAGACCCAGTACTTC. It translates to CASSLAGVGETQYF.

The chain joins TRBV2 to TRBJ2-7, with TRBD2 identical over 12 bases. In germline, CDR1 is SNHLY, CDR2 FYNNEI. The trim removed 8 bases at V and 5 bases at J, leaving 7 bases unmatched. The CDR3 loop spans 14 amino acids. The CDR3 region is CASSPGTSGHEQYF. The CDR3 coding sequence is TGTGCCAGCTCCCCCGGGACTAGCGGGCACGAGCAGTACTTC.

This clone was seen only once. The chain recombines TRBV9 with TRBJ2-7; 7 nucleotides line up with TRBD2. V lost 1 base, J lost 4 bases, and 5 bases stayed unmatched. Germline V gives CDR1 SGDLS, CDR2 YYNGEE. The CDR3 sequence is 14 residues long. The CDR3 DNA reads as TGTGCCAGCAGCGTATCTGAGCGGGGTTACGAGCAGTACTTC. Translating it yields CASSVSERGYEQYF.

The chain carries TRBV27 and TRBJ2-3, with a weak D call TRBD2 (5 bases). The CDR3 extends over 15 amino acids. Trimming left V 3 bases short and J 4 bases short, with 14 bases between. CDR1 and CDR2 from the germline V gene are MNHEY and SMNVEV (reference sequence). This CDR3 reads CASSLRAQRADTQYF. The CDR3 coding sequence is TGTGCCAGCAGTTTGAGGGCCCAGCGTGCAGATACGCAGTATTTT.

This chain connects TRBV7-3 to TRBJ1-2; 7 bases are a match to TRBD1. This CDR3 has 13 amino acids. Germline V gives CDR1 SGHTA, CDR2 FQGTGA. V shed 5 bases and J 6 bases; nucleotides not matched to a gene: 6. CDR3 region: CASSPTGADGYTF. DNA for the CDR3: TGTGCCAGCAGCCCAACAGGGGCCGATGGCTACACCTTC.

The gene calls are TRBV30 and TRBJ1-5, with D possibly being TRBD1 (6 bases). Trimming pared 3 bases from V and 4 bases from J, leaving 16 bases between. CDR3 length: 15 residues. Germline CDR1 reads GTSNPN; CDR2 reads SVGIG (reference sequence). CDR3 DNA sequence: TGTGCCTGGAGCGCTGATTTCAGGGGAAATCAGCCCCAGCATTTT. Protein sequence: CAWSADFRGNQPQHF.

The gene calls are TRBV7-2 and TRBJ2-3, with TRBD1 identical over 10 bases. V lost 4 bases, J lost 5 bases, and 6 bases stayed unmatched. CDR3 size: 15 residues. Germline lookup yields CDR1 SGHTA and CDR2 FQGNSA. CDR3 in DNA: TGTGCCAGCAGCTCCCGGGACAGGGGACGAGATACGCAGTATTTT. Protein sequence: CASSSRDRGRDTQYF.

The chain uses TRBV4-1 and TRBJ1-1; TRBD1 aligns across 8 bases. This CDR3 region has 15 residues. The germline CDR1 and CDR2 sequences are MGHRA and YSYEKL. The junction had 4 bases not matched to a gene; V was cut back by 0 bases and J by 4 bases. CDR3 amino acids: CASSQDRGLGTEAFF. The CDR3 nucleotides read TGCGCCAGCAGCCAAGACAGGGGGCTTGGCACTGAAGCTTTCTTT.

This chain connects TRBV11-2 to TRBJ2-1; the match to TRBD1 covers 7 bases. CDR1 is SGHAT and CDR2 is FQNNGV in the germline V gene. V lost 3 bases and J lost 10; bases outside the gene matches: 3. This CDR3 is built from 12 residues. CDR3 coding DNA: TGTGCCAGCAGCTTCCGGGACAGAGAGCAGTTCTTC. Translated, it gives CASSFRDREQFF.

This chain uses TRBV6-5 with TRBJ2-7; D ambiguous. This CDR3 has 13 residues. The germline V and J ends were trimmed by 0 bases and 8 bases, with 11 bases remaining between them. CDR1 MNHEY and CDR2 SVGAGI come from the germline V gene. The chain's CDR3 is CASSYSKWAKQYF. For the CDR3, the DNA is TGTGCCAGCAGTTACTCGAAGTGGGCCAAGCAGTACTTC.

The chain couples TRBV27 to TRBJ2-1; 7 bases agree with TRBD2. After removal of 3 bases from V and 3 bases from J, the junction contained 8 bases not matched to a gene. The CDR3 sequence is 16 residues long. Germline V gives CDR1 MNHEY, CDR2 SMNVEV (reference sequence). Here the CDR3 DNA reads TGTGCCAGCAGTTTGTCCAGCGGGATCATCTACAATGAGCAGTTCTTC. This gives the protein CASSLSSGIIYNEQFF.

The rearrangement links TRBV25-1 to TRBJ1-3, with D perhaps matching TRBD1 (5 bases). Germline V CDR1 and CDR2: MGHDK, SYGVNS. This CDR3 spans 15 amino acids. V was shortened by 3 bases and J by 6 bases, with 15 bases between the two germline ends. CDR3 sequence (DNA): TGTGCCAGCAGTGATTCTCGGGACTCCCTAAACACCATATATTTT. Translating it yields CASSDSRDSLNTIYF.

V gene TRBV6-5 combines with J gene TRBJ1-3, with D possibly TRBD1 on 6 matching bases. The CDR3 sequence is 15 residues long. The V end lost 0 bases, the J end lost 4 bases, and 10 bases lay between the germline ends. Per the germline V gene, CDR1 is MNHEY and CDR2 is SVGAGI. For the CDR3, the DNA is TGTGCCAGCAGTTACTCCCACAGGGTCGGAAACACCATATATTTT. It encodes CASSYSHRVGNTIYF.

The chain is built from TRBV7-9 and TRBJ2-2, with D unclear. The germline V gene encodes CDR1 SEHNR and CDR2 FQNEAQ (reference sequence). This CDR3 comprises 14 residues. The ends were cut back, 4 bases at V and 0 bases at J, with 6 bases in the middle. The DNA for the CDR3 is TGTGCCAGCAGCTATAAACCGAACACCGGGGAGCTGTTTTTT. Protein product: CASSYKPNTGELFF.

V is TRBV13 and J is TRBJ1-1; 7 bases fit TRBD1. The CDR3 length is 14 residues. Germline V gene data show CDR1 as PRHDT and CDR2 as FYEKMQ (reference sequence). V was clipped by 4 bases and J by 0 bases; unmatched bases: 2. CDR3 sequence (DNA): TGTGCCAGCAGCTACGGGACAGTGAACACTGAAGCTTTCTTT. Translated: CASSYGTVNTEAFF. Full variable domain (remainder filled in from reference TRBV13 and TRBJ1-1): AAGVIQSPRHLIKEKRETATLKCYPIPRHDTVYWYQQGPGQDPQFLISFYEKMQSDKGSIPDRFSAQQFSDYHSELNMSSLELGDSALYFCASSYGTVNTEAFFGQGTRLTVV.

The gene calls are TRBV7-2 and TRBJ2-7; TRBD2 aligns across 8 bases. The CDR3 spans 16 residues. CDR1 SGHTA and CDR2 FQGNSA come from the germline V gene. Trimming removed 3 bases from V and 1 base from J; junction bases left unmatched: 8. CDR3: CASSLDAGGISYEQYF. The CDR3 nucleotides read TGTGCCAGCAGCTTGGACGCGGGAGGAATATCCTACGAGCAGTACTTC.

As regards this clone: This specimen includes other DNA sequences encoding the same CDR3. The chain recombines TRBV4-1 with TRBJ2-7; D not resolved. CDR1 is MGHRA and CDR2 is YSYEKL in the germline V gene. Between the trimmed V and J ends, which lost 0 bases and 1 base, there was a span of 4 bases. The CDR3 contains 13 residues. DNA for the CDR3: TGCGCCAGCAGCCAAGATAGGTCCTACGAGCAGTACTTC. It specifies CASSQDRSYEQYF.

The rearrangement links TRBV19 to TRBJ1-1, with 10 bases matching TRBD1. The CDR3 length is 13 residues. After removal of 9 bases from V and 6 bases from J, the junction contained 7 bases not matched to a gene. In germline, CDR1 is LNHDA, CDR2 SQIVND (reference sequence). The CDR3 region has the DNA TGTGCCAGCCCGGGACAGGGGTCGTCTGAAGCTTTCTTT. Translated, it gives CASPGQGSSEAFF.